Following are 8 T cell receptor beta chains from one sample sequenced in a study of cytomegalovirus exposure and HLA in healthy donors. The assay was immunoSEQ multiplex PCR, and TCRdb's table has in-frame clones only and misses some. The table has 330,000 or so clones, around 86% seen once. The material sequenced was PBMCs. These receptors all come from a woman in her late teens or twenties in good health and CMV-seronegative.

This clone was seen once. This chain uses TRBV6-5 with TRBJ2-7; 11 nucleotides agree with TRBD2. The junction had 8 bases not matched to a gene; V was cut back by 5 bases and J by 5 bases. Germline assignment: CDR1 MNHEY and CDR2 SVGAGI. The CDR3 covers 15 residues. The CDR3 nucleotides are TGTGCCAGCAGTCGCCATAGCGGGAGGGAGAACGAGCAGTACTTC. Protein product: CASSRHSGRENEQYF.

This clone has just a few counts. V is TRBV28 and J is TRBJ1-2, with D possibly being TRBD1 (5 bases). Per the germline V gene, CDR1 is MDHEN and CDR2 is SYDVKM. The ends were cut back, 5 bases at V and 2 bases at J, with 18 bases in the middle. CDR3 size: 16 residues. As DNA, the CDR3 is TGTGCCAGCAGTGGAGGGGACCTTCAAGGAAACTATGGCTACACCTTC. This sequence encodes CASSGGDLQGNYGYTF.

This CDR3 is CASSSRGKDRGETQYF. DNA of the CDR3: TGTGCCAGCAGCTCTAGAGGGAAGGACAGGGGGGAGACCCAGTACTTC. The chain joins TRBV7-2 to TRBJ2-5; 10 bases agree with TRBD1. The CDR3 spans 16 residues. With 4 bases clipped from V and 5 bases from J, the junction kept 10 bases outside the gene matches. Germline V gives CDR1 SGHTA, CDR2 FQGNSA.

The V gene is TRBV5-8, the J gene TRBJ2-7, with D perhaps matching TRBD2 (5 bases). With 10 bases removed from V and 2 bases from J, the gap between germline ends came to 16 bases. The CDR3 spans 13 residues. CDR1 is SGHTS and CDR2 is YDEGEE in the germline V gene. CDR3 protein: CAVTGPRAYEQYF. CDR3 bases: TGTGCCGTTACCGGGCCGCGGGCCTACGAGCAGTACTTC.

The V call is TRBV9, the J call TRBJ2-5; 9 nucleotides line up with TRBD1. The CDR3 spans 15 residues. Germline CDR1 is SGDLS and CDR2 is YYNGEE. Unmatched junction bases numbered 9, after V lost 4 bases and J lost 5 bases. The CDR3 loop is CASSTRDRVRETQYF. CDR3 coding DNA: TGTGCCAGCAGCACCCGGGACAGGGTAAGGGAGACCCAGTACTTC.

This clone was seen only once. V usage is TRBV4-1 and J usage is TRBJ2-1; 14 nucleotides match TRBD2. CDR3 size: 17 residues. J was trimmed by 9 bases and V by 2 bases; bases with no gene match: 9. Germline CDR1 and CDR2: MGHRA and YSYEKL. The DNA of the CDR3 is TGCGCCAGCAGCCAAACCTCCGGGACTAGCGGGAGTCCTGAGCAGTTCTTC. Residues: CASSQTSGTSGSPEQFF.

This clone showed up many times. The chain employs TRBV5-1 and TRBJ1-3; D uncertain. V shed 1 base and J shed 4 bases, with 9 bases lying between them. Germline-derived CDR1 and CDR2 are SGHRS and YFSETQ. The CDR3 has 14 residues. The CDR3 is CASSLQAGGNTIYF. The CDR3 nucleotides are TGCGCCAGCAGCTTGCAGGCTGGCGGAAACACCATATATTTT.

This clone was detected only once. This chain connects TRBV4-1 to TRBJ2-7; TRBD2 matches at 9 bases. The CDR3 runs to 17 residues. Germline V gene lookup returns CDR1 MGHRA and CDR2 YSYEKL. Trimming removed 4 bases from V and 5 bases from J; junction bases left unmatched: 15. The CDR3, as DNA: TGCGCCAGCAGCCGAATAGCTAGGCGGGAGGGCTTCAACGAGCAGTACTTC. It translates to CASSRIARREGFNEQYF.